This TCR beta chain was found in a study of cytomegalovirus exposure and HLA in healthy donors (dated 2017 in TCRdb). For the wider study: According to an earlier analysis of around 600 of the donors, some 180 million T cells yielded approximately 120 million unique TCR beta sequences and approximately 300 Gb of sequence data. Alongside the repertoire data, information on donor age, sex, ethnicity and CMV serostatus was compiled. In the later analysis, no new phenotypic data were used to find candidate immune exposures; instead, reliance was placed on TCR beta sequences and their occurrence across donors. HLA typing included class I and class II loci at four-digit resolution. Among almost 400 genotyped donors of the cohort, an average of approximately 230,000 unique TCR beta nucleotide sequences were sequenced per donor, roughly 20% of them non-productive. A later genetic analysis took genome-wide SNP genotypes for about 55% of the 666 donors and used that subset as a discovery cohort. Because of strong linkage in the cohort, roughly five DR-DQ haplotypes were treated as single units for association and clustering. An earlier analysis of 587 of the donors used high-throughput TCR beta sequencing to judge whether each TCR beta V gene segment behaved as functional or pseudogenic. About 310 gigabases of sequencing data and roughly 90 million unique TCR sequences were included in an early release covering 550 to 650 HLA-typed donors. All discovery cohort repertoires had been generated on a single sequencing platform. The study combined high-throughput TCR immunosequencing, statistical association of individual TCRs with disease status, and machine learning to predict cytomegalovirus infection status. The study aimed to test whether signatures of past pathogen exposure could be identified by cataloging public T cell receptors. Typing coverage differed by locus: A, B, C, DRB1 and DQB1 were typed in roughly 620-630 donors, DQA1 in 500 to 550, DPA1 in around 610, and DPB1 in 400 to 490. Of the roughly 410 genotyped donors, less than 90% were placed in the genetic ancestry cluster associated with self-reported Caucasian donors. In addition to the first cohort of hundreds of subjects, a separate validation cohort of about 120 different subjects was used. A later analysis re-analyzed previously published TCR beta repertoires from roughly 600 donors and added high-resolution HLA genotyping to study TCR occurrence patterns. The study profiled the T cell repertoires of 550 to 700 subjects by immunosequencing and related them to cytomegalovirus serostatus.

Overall study results and their limits: Specific HLA alleles were associated with 15,000 to 20,000 TCR beta sequences at a false discovery rate of 0.05 in a later analysis. A later analysis found that TCR association rates varied across HLA loci, with DRB1 alleles showing the most associated TCRs and HLA-C alleles the fewest. Because counts were too low, more than 15 rarely observed V segments, including chromosome 9 orphons, were excluded from the earlier analysis of about 500 of the donors. In a later analysis, HLA-associated TCR beta chains were found to be more clonally expanded and to have lower generation probabilities than equally common non-associated chains. A total of fewer than 200 TCR beta chains were listed by the study as associated with cytomegalovirus. According to the authors, the approach could potentially be generalized to other disease states and immunological phenotypes. While some public TCRs were present in many individuals, most TCR sequences turned up only very rarely across donors. Several of the top co-occurrence clusters appeared to be linked to parvovirus B19, influenza, CMV and Epstein-Barr virus, according to a later analysis. Correlated functional status among segregating V segments might reflect linkage disequilibrium, but an unknown experimental factor could not be ruled out. The sequencing pipeline was judged likely to have produced a cluster of highly shared sequence variants as a technical artifact. Assigning TCR associations to individual alleles was difficult when HLA alleles, especially DR and DQ, strongly co-occurred. Because some donors lacked HLA typing at each locus, the association tests relied only on the typed subset. For the cohort, immune exposure information was limited to CMV serostatus. Some IMGT-functional V segments, including TRBV6-2 and TRBV6-3, could not be told apart with the 87-base-pair reads, so those segments were excluded. Sequencing depth was assumed to be roughly uniform across donors in the presence/absence analyses, though that assumption may not hold. A further reported finding was that TCR beta sequences accurately predicted the HLA-A and HLA-B alleles for most subjects in the first cohort. V-gene and J-gene trimming of TCR beta chains was associated with a missense DCLRE1C variant in a later genetic analysis, and the association was replicated in an independent cohort. The classifier was reported to diagnose cytomegalovirus status with high specificity and sensitivity in both the original and validation cohorts. In vitro tests confirmed that a few of the cytomegalovirus-associated TCR beta chains recognize cytomegalovirus antigens. This cohort had only TCR beta chains sequenced, and the lack of alpha or paired-chain data limited which features could be detected. In a later genetic analysis, fewer N-insertions in productive TCRs were reported among donors in an Asian-associated ancestry cluster than the roughly 700-donor mean. A later analysis found that most CMV-associated TCR beta chains appeared HLA-restricted, with HLA associations seemingly driven largely by CMV exposure. An earlier analysis of 450 to 750 of the donors showed that most TCR beta V segments appeared in productive rearrangements either about 87% or about 30% of the time, which broadly matched IMGT annotations.

Sequences MGHRA (CDR1) and YSYEKL (CDR2) are obtained from the germline V gene. V loses 1 base at its end and J loses 1 base; junction bases beyond the gene matches: 7. The CDR3 spans 17 residues, from the cysteine through the phenylalanine. Only the CDR3 DNA stays, 51 bases, in frame from base 1. In total, approximately 690 healthy bone marrow donors made up the cohort. At the time of sampling, all cohort members were nominally healthy, though unrecorded immune exposures were likely present. The donor was CMV seropositive and was included in the group of around 300 seropositive cohort members. Each donor provided a peripheral blood sample, and peripheral blood mononuclear cells were used for TCR beta sequencing. Genomic DNA extraction from the blood cell samples was performed with the Qiagen DNeasy Blood Extraction Kit. In the case of this clone: Its antigen is unknown. Per-base quality was not reported, and no clone a single base away is much larger than it.

Library preparation was by the immunoSEQ multiplex PCR assay. A mixture of 60 forward primers for TCR Vbeta segments and 13 reverse primers for TCR Jbeta segments was used in the multiplex PCR. A multiplex PCR assay on genomic DNA amplified the CDR3 region of rearranged TCR beta genes. The Illumina HiSeq System was used to sequence the amplified TCR beta libraries as 87-base-pair reads. The source study handled its data this way. A later analysis tallied roughly 76 million unique TCR beta chains across the roughly 610 repertoires, and some 10 million of those chains were shared by two or more donors. To remove PCR and sequencing errors, raw reads were error-corrected and collapsed into unique sequences using a nearest-neighbor algorithm that merged closely related sequences. CDR3 sequences were aligned to IMGT reference sequences to assign V, D and J gene segments. For a sequence to be retained, a match of at least six nucleotides to both a V gene segment and a J gene segment was required. A rearrangement counted as productive if the CDR3 had no stop codons and remained in frame with V and J, and every other rearrangement counted as non-productive. CDR3 was defined according to IMGT convention as the region running from the second conserved V-encoded cysteine to the conserved J-encoded phenylalanine. In an earlier analysis of 587 of the donors, sequences lacking an unambiguous match to a single V gene segment were excluded. An earlier analysis of over 450 of the donors classified V segments as functional when productive rearrangements were above 56.7% and as segregating when the standard deviation between donors was above 5%. A statistical classification framework was built to diagnose cytomegalovirus status from the catalog of TCR beta chain sequences. A later analysis assigned V and J genes by comparing TCR nucleotide sequences with IMGT/GENE-DB human TR gene sequences. Using the TCRdist pipeline, a later analysis assigned CDR3 sequences along with most-parsimonious VDJ recombination scenarios. In a later analysis, every TCR beta chain was defined by the combination of its CDR3 amino acid sequence and its V-gene family, and reads without a unique V-gene family were dropped. To address suspected cross-contamination and a sequencing artifact, a later analysis removed 592 highly shared, low-generation-probability nucleotide sequences. For each public chain, a later analysis derived a clonal expansion index from normalized ranks of inferred template counts within each repertoire. A later analysis computed generation probabilities with a VDJ recombination model fitted to out-of-frame rearrangements, and checked the results against IGoR. In a later analysis, hypergeometric tests were used to score TCR-TCR, TCR-HLA and TCR-CMV co-occurrence, with a repertoire-size bias correction applied to TCR pairs. In a later analysis, false discovery rates were estimated by permuting HLA or CMV assignments 20 times. In a later analysis, co-occurring TCRs were grouped using DBSCAN, and TCRdist sequence similarity was added for clustering within HLA-allele-positive subsets. Repertoires with fewer than 30,000 or more than 120,000 public chains, plus five repertoires with anomalous nucleotide sharing, were excluded from co-occurrence clustering. The immuneACCESS repertoire file appears here via TCRdb, limited to in-frame rearrangements. These files lack a portion of the clones; in checked studies, under half of the deficit traces to unresolved V genes, and the cause of the others is not known. V, J and clone size reflect that table, while D and trimming were determined from the DNA. In this sample the table shows some 170,000 clones, around 76% of which occur a single time. About 1.6% of the sample comes from the top ten.

Specimen: PBMCs. Rearrangement joined TRBV4-1 to TRBJ2-1; 7 middle bases align to TRBD2. The source is a girl aged 5-17 years in good health and CMV-seropositive. The CDR3 protein: CASSQASSGKSYNEQFF. The nucleotide sequence reads as follows: TGCGCCAGCAGCCAAGCGTCAAGCGGGAAATCCTACAATGAGCAGTTCTTC.